The rows below give T cell receptor beta chains drawn from one sample of a study of T cell responses to AZD1222 COVID-19 vaccine. Using immunoSEQ multiplex PCR, the repertoire was profiled, and TCRdb retains in-frame clones only, with some absent. This table has about 140,000 clones, over 90% appearing once. The sequencing used peripheral blood, collected on day 0 of MenACWY control vaccination. These receptors came from an adult in good health. Both conserved end residues are part of each CDR3. Fields, in order: V gene, D gene, clone size, J gene, CDR3 protein, CDR3 DNA. A D gene is named only where the DNA matches it firmly. Clone sizes are given selectively: once, few, many, or a class where the clone is expanded.

TRBV6-5,NA,NA,TRBJ1-3,CASSPLGPTGNTIYF,TGTGCCAGCAGCCCCCTTGGACCTACTGGAAACACCATATATTTT
TRBV5-8,NA,NA,TRBJ2-2,CASSLRGNLAGELFF,TGTGCCAGCAGCTTAAGGGGGAATTTGGCCGGGGAGCTGTTTTTT
TRBV6-5,NA,NA,TRBJ1-1,CASSFIGGSGTEAFF,TGTGCCAGCAGTTTCATAGGGGGTAGCGGCACTGAAGCTTTCTTT
TRBV9,NA,NA,TRBJ1-2,CASSKTPPGSLHYGYTF,TGTGCCAGCAGCAAGACCCCTCCGGGCAGTCTTCACTATGGCTACACCTTC
TRBV11-3,NA,NA,TRBJ1-4,CATPTGRNPDQKLFF,TGTGCCACCCCCACCGGCAGAAACCCTGATCAAAAACTGTTTTTT
TRBV24-1,NA,once,TRBJ2-5,CATSDLNGGTQYF,TGTGCCACCAGTGATTTGAACGGCGGGACCCAGTACTTC
TRBV6-6,NA,NA,TRBJ1-2,CASSQKVGQFYGYTF,TGTGCCAGCAGTCAAAAGGTCGGACAGTTCTATGGCTACACCTTC
TRBV5-5,TRBD1,NA,TRBJ2-7,CASSWGTGWYEQYF,TGTGCCAGCAGCTGGGGGACAGGGTGGTACGAGCAGTACTTC
TRBV20-1,NA,NA,TRBJ1-1,CSASHIEAFF,TGCAGTGCTTCCCATATTGAAGCTTTCTTT
TRBV27,TRBD2,NA,TRBJ2-7,CASSRTSGFLSSYEQYF,TGTGCCAGCAGCCGGACTAGCGGGTTCCTGAGCTCCTACGAGCAGTACTTC
TRBV2,NA,NA,TRBJ2-2,CASKAPSRTGELFF,TGTGCCAGCAAGGCTCCCTCACGTACCGGGGAGCTGTTTTTT
TRBV5-4,TRBD1,NA,TRBJ1-2,CASTGTDYGYTF,TGTGCCAGCACCGGGACAGACTATGGCTACACCTTC
TRBV15,TRBD1,NA,TRBJ1-2,CATSRDRGNGYTF,TGTGCCACCAGCAGAGACAGGGGGAATGGCTACACCTTC
TRBV19,NA,NA,TRBJ1-1,CASSLGSTEAFF,TGTGCCAGTAGTCTCGGGAGCACTGAAGCTTTCTTT
TRBV7-8,NA,NA,TRBJ1-2,CASSPRLAGRRGGYTF,TGTGCCAGCAGCCCACGATTAGCGGGGCGAAGGGGGGGCTACACCTTC
TRBV28,TRBD1,NA,TRBJ1-3,CASIEGASSGNTIYF,TGTGCCAGCATTGAGGGGGCCTCCTCTGGAAACACCATATATTTT
TRBV6-5,NA,NA,TRBJ1-6,CASTTGPSRPLHF,TGTGCCAGCACTACGGGCCCCAGCCGACCCCTCCACTTT
TRBV2,TRBD1,NA,TRBJ2-7,CASSEMGQGADEQYF,TGTGCCAGCAGTGAAATGGGACAGGGGGCGGATGAGCAGTACTTC
TRBV19,NA,NA,TRBJ1-2,CASSIRVGTPDYGYTF,TGTGCCAGTAGTATACGTGTCGGGACACCTGACTATGGCTACACCTTC
TRBV7-9,NA,NA,TRBJ1-4,CASSLTGSGEKLFF,TGTGCCAGCAGCTTGACGGGTAGCGGGGAAAAACTGTTTTTT
TRBV14,TRBD2,NA,TRBJ2-1,CASSRNLAGGYNEQFF,TGTGCCAGCAGCCGTAATCTAGCGGGAGGCTACAATGAGCAGTTCTTC
TRBV4-3,NA,once,TRBJ2-5,CASSQEAGVMQTQYF,TGCGCCAGCAGCCAAGAAGCTGGGGTGATGCAGACCCAGTACTTC
TRBV28,NA,NA,TRBJ1-3,CASSLRPLGSGNTIYF,TGTGCCAGCAGTTTGAGGCCTCTTGGATCTGGAAACACCATATATTTT
TRBV20-1,NA,NA,TRBJ1-2,CSARRGYGYTF,TGCAGTGCTAGAAGGGGGTATGGCTACACCTTC
TRBV6-5,NA,NA,TRBJ1-1,CASSFEMNTEAFF,TGTGCCAGCAGTTTCGAGATGAACACTGAAGCTTTCTTT
TRBV2,TRBD2,NA,TRBJ2-3,CASISIGRYGDTQYF,TGTGCCAGCATCTCGATCGGGAGGTATGGAGATACGCAGTATTTT
TRBV12-3/TRBV12-4,NA,few,TRBJ2-7,CASSWGHIYEQYF,TGTGCCAGCAGTTGGGGACACATATACGAGCAGTACTTC
TRBV5-1,NA,NA,TRBJ2-7,CASSLDLDYEQYF,TGCGCCAGCAGCTTGGATTTGGATTACGAGCAGTACTTC